A selection of T cell receptor beta chains follows, all from one sample in a study of technical replicates of blood from several donors. Profiling relied on immunoSEQ multiplex PCR, and the TCRdb table lists in-frame clones only, not all of them. The table has about 74,000 clones, just under 95% seen once. Specimen: T cells isolated from PBMCs. These receptor sequences come from a human donor in good health. Both conserved end residues are part of each CDR3. Only some rows state a clone size, as once, few, many or a class for expanded clones.

j_call: TRBJ2-1
v_call: TRBV15
clone_size: -
cdr3_aa: CATSRDERLAGRNEQFF

j_call: TRBJ1-4
v_call: TRBV28
clone_size: -
cdr3_aa: CASSLGGRHEKLFF

j_call: TRBJ2-1
v_call: TRBV5-8
clone_size: -
cdr3_aa: CASSPPRIYNEQFF

j_call: TRBJ2-2
v_call: TRBV19
clone_size: -
cdr3_aa: CASSPGTGNTGELFF

j_call: TRBJ2-7
v_call: TRBV6-1
clone_size: -
cdr3_aa: CASSSGTSVYEQYF

j_call: TRBJ2-2
v_call: TRBV9
clone_size: -
cdr3_aa: CASSDLGQGENTGELFF

j_call: TRBJ2-7
v_call: TRBV27
clone_size: -
cdr3_aa: CASSPKLGQVYEQYF

j_call: TRBJ1-1
v_call: TRBV6-4
clone_size: -
cdr3_aa: CASSGQPHTEAFF

j_call: TRBJ1-5
v_call: TRBV7-8
clone_size: -
cdr3_aa: CASSGQVGQGQPQHF

j_call: TRBJ2-2
v_call: TRBV5-4
clone_size: -
cdr3_aa: CASSLPLAGAHTGELFF

j_call: TRBJ2-7
v_call: TRBV5-5
clone_size: -
cdr3_aa: CASSLRQIAYEQYF

j_call: TRBJ2-5
v_call: TRBV5-1
clone_size: -
cdr3_aa: CASSLQAGVTQETQYF

j_call: TRBJ1-2
v_call: TRBV27
clone_size: -
cdr3_aa: CASSWGRQGAPSFYGYTF

j_call: TRBJ2-1
v_call: TRBV19
clone_size: few
cdr3_aa: CASSIEHRNYNEQFF

j_call: TRBJ2-3
v_call: TRBV4-2
clone_size: -
cdr3_aa: CASSASGGASSDTQYF